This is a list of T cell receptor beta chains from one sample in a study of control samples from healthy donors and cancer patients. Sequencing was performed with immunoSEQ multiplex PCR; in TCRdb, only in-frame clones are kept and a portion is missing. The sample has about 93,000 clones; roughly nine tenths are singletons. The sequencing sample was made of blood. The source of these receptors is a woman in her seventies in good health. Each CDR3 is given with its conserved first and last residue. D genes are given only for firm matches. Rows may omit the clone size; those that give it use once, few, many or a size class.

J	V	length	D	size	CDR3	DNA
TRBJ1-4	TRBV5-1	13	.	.	CASSLSPNEKLFF	TGCGCCAGCAGCCTCTCACCTAATGAAAAACTGTTTTTT
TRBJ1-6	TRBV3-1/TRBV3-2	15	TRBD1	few	CASRDRGSYNSPLHF	TGTGCCAGCAGAGACAGGGGATCATATAATTCACCCCTCCACTTT
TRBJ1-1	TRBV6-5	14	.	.	CASSYSYRATEAFF	TGTGCCAGCAGTTACTCGTACAGGGCGACTGAAGCTTTCTTT
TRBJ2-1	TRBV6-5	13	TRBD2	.	CASRTSYGDEQFF	TGTGCCAGCCGGACTAGCTATGGGGATGAGCAGTTCTTC
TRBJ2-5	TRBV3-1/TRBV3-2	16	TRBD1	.	CASSSRDRGYEETQYF	TGTGCCAGCAGCTCCCGGGACAGGGGATATGAGGAGACCCAGTACTTC
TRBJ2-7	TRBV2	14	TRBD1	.	CASSALQGPHEQYF	TGTGCCAGCAGTGCCTTACAGGGGCCTCACGAGCAGTACTTC
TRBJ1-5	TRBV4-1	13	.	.	CASSQERDQPQHF	TGCGCCAGCAGCCAAGAAAGGGATCAGCCCCAGCATTTT
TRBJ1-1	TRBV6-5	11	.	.	CASSYKAEAFF	TGTGCCAGCAGTTACAAGGCTGAAGCTTTCTTT
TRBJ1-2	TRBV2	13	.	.	CASMVTGNYGYTF	TGTGCCAGCATGGTGACGGGGAACTATGGCTACACCTTC
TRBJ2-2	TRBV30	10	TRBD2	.	CAAWEGELFF	TGTGCCGCCTGGGAGGGAGAGCTGTTTTTT
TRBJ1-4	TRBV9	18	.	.	CASSVERGGLSTNEKLFF	TGTGCCAGCAGCGTAGAGAGGGGGGGGCTCTCGACTAATGAAAAACTGTTTTTT
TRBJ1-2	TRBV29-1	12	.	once	CSAIGTLGGYTF	TGCAGCGCCATAGGGACCCTGGGTGGCTACACCTTC
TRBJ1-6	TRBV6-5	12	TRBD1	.	CASRLSGGTDHF	TGTGCCAGCAGACTATCGGGTGGGACAGACCACTTT
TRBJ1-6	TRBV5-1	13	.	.	CASRKGQNSPLHF	TGCGCCAGCAGGAAGGGGCAAAATTCACCCCTCCACTTT
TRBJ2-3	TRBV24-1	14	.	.	CATSDPLQADTQYF	TGTGCCACCAGTGACCCCCTCCAAGCGGATACGCAGTATTTT
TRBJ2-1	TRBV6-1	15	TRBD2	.	CASSEASGRAWEQFF	TGTGCCAGCAGTGAAGCTAGCGGGAGGGCCTGGGAGCAGTTCTTC
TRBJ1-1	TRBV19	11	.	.	CASIGNTEAFF	TGTGCCAGTATTGGAAACACTGAAGCTTTCTTT
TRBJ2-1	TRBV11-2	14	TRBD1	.	CASSPRDRGGEQFF	TGTGCCAGCAGCCCGAGGGACAGGGGAGGTGAGCAGTTCTTC
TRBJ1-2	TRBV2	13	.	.	CASPNGRNYGYTF	TGTGCCAGCCCAAACGGACGAAACTATGGCTACACCTTC
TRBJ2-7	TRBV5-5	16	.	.	CASSSAAGRTIYEQYF	TGTGCCAGCAGCTCCGCGGCGGGCCGGACTATCTACGAGCAGTACTTC
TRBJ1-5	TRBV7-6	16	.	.	CASSQRERGFNQPQHF	TGTGCCAGCAGCCAAAGAGAGAGGGGATTCAATCAGCCCCAGCATTTT
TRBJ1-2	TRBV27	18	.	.	CASSFLTGLSTSGDGYTF	TGTGCCAGCAGTTTCCTCACCGGTCTATCTACGTCCGGCGATGGCTACACCTTC